One sample yielded the 31 T cell receptor beta chains listed below, sequenced in a study of cytomegalovirus exposure and HLA in healthy donors. Primers included in the PCR were 60 Vbeta and 13 Jbeta primers. Here immunoSEQ multiplex PCR was the method, and the copy in TCRdb shows in-frame clones only, minus some. Found here are about 140,000 clones, about 74% of them singletons; the top ten hold 2%. Sequenced material: PBMCs. Source of these receptors: a man younger than 45 in good health and CMV-seronegative.

The chain uses TRBV7-9 and TRBJ2-4; 9 nucleotides agree with TRBD1. CDR1 is SEHNR, CDR2 FQNEAQ, per germline (reference sequence). V dropped 4 bases and J dropped 2; count of bases not matched to a gene: 6. The CDR3 loop spans 16 amino acids. DNA for the CDR3: TGTGCCAGCAGCTCTCCGGACAGGGGAACCAAAAACATTCAGTACTTC. This gives the protein CASSSPDRGTKNIQYF.

The V gene is TRBV7-2, the J gene TRBJ2-7; 10 positions match TRBD2. The CDR3 is made up of 16 amino acids. V gave up 5 bases and J gave up 7 bases; unmatched junction bases: 14. CDR1 SGHTA and CDR2 FQGNSA come from the germline V gene. In nucleotides, the CDR3 is TGTGCCAGCAGCCCCCCTCGGGCTAGCGGGAGTTGGGAGCAGTACTTC. Protein sequence: CASSPPRASGSWEQYF. Full variable domain (remainder filled in from reference TRBV7-2 and TRBJ2-7): GAGVSQSPSNKVTEKGKDVELRCDPISGHTALYWYRQSLGQGLEFLIYFQGNSAPDKSGLPSDRFSAERTGGSVSTLTIQRTQQEDSAVYLCASSPPRASGSWEQYFGPGTRLTVT.

The table lists this clone with a few counts. The chain employs TRBV5-6 and TRBJ1-2; no firm D call. This CDR3 has 12 amino acids. Germline CDR1 SGHDT, CDR2 YYEEEE. V shed 0 bases and J shed 2 bases, with 2 bases lying between them. The CDR3 sequence is CASSLANYGYTF. For the CDR3, the DNA is TGTGCCAGCAGCTTGGCAAACTATGGCTACACCTTC. The full variable domain, rest sourced from reference TRBV5-6 and TRBJ1-2, is DAGVTQSPTHLIKTRGQQVTLRCSPKSGHDTVSWYQQALGQGPQFIFQYYEEEERQRGNFPDRFSGHQFPNYSSELNVNALLLGDSALYLCASSLANYGYTFGSGTRLTVV.

This chain links TRBV2 with TRBJ2-5; D is perhaps TRBD1 (6 bases). Germline lookup yields CDR1 SNHLY and CDR2 FYNNEI. There are 13 residues in the CDR3. V lost 6 bases and J lost 3, with 11 bases in between. The CDR3 DNA is TGTGCCAGCAGGAAAGGACAGAAAGAGACCCAGTACTTC. Protein: CASRKGQKETQYF.

The count of this clone is one. The V gene is TRBV5-1, the J gene TRBJ2-2, with 9 bases aligning to TRBD2. CDR3 length: 16 residues. The junction had 7 bases not matched to a gene; V was cut back by 5 bases and J by 2 bases. Germline values: CDR1 SGHRS, CDR2 YFSETQ. The DNA of the CDR3 is TGCGCCAGCAGGGCGACTAGCGGTCATAACACCGGGGAGCTGTTTTTT. Residues: CASRATSGHNTGELFF.

This sequence joins TRBV4-1 and TRBJ2-7; 11 bases are a match to TRBD2. The CDR3 extends over 17 amino acids. The germline gives CDR1 MGHRA, CDR2 YSYEKL. V was pared by 0 bases and J by 6 bases, with 10 bases of the junction left unmatched. The CDR3 sequence is CASSQDGNSGRAGEQYF. In DNA form, the CDR3 reads TGCGCCAGCAGCCAAGATGGTAATAGCGGGAGGGCAGGCGAGCAGTACTTC.

V usage is TRBV18 and J usage is TRBJ1-1, with D uncertain. The CDR3 spans 14 residues. The V gene's germline CDR1 is KGHSH and CDR2 LQKENI. Trimming pared 6 bases from V and 6 bases from J, leaving 17 bases between. CDR3 residues: CASSPQEGISEAFF. The CDR3 DNA follows: TGTGCCAGCTCCCCCCAGGAGGGAATTTCTGAAGCTTTCTTT.

On this clone: At one end, the junction sequence differs from germline, possibly due to a read error. The V gene is TRBV6-7, the J gene TRBJ2-1; 7 bases map to TRBD1. TRBV6-7 is an open reading frame, and its role is uncertain. This CDR3 region has 16 residues. The DNA for the CDR3 is TGTGACAGCAGTTACTCGACAGGGAGCTCCTACAATGAGCAGTTCTTC. It codes for CDSSYSTGSSYNEQFF.

The chain carries TRBV30 and TRBJ2-2, with D unresolved. The CDR3 length is 14 residues. The germline V gene has CDR1 GTSNPN and CDR2 SVGIG (reference sequence). V lost 4 bases and J lost 3, with 12 bases in between. CDR3 bases: TGTGCCTGGAACCGCGTGGCGGACACCGGGGAGCTGTTTTTT. Protein sequence: CAWNRVADTGELFF.

The rearrangement links TRBV28 to TRBJ2-7; weak D call: TRBD2 (6 bases). CDR3 length: 16 residues. Germline CDR1 reads MDHEN; CDR2 reads SYDVKM. The V end lost 5 bases, the J end lost 3 bases, and 20 bases lay between the germline ends. The CDR3 DNA follows: TGTGCCAGCAGTCTTACGTCCGGGAGTCATAACTACGAGCAGTACTTC. This encodes CASSLTSGSHNYEQYF.

The CDR3 DNA reads TGCGCCAGCAGCCAACCTCAGGGGGTGGTTTCCGGGGAGCTGTTTTTT. It codes for CASSQPQGVVSGELFF. The chain has TRBV4-1 and TRBJ2-2; 7 bases are shared with TRBD1. The CDR3 contains 16 residues. Germline loops: CDR1 MGHRA, CDR2 YSYEKL. V lost 2 bases and J lost 6; bases outside the gene matches: 9.

This clone was detected ten times or more. This chain joins TRBV27 and TRBJ2-7; D gene ambiguous. Per germline, CDR1 MNHEY and CDR2 SMNVEV (reference sequence). The length of the CDR3 is 14 residues. V was pared by 6 bases and J by 2 bases, with 14 bases between. In DNA form, the CDR3 reads TGTGCCAGCAGAACGAGGTTATGGGCCTACGAGCAGTACTTC. Translating it yields CASRTRLWAYEQYF.

The chain uses TRBV2 and TRBJ2-3; D is unclear. The length of the CDR3 is 14 residues. In germline, CDR1 is SNHLY, CDR2 FYNNEI. V was clipped by 4 bases and J by 3 bases, with 11 bases between them. The CDR3 region is CASSAATPTDTQYF. The CDR3 DNA is TGTGCCAGCAGTGCGGCGACACCGACAGATACGCAGTATTTT.

The rearrangement joins TRBV30 to TRBJ1-4; D is perhaps TRBD1 (5 bases). Germline CDR1 and CDR2: GTSNPN and SVGIG (reference sequence). The CDR3 has 14 amino acids. The CDR3 coding sequence is TGTGCGCTAAGTGGGGGGAAGGTTAATGAAAAACTGTTTTTT. The encoded protein is CALSGGKVNEKLFF.

The V and J genes are TRBV30 and TRBJ1-1; possibly TRBD1 for D (6 bases). The CDR3 has 14 residues. V lost 1 base and J lost 4, with 13 bases in between. Per the germline V gene, CDR1 is GTSNPN and CDR2 is SVGIG (reference sequence). This CDR3 is CAWSAYRVGTEAFF. The CDR3 DNA is TGTGCCTGGAGTGCCTACAGGGTCGGCACTGAAGCTTTCTTT.

The CDR3 sequence: CATTDPLRGGVYNEQFF. The CDR3 DNA reads as TGTGCCACCACCGATCCGTTACGCGGGGGCGTCTACAATGAGCAGTTCTTC. V is TRBV15 and J is TRBJ2-1; possible D gene TRBD2, 7 bases. The CDR3 sequence is 17 residues long. Trimming took off 7 bases at V and 3 bases at J, with 22 bases between the two ends. Germline V lookup: CDR1 LNHNV, CDR2 YYDKDF (reference sequence).

The V and J genes are TRBV7-8 and TRBJ1-4, with a weak D call TRBD1 (5 bases). Trimming pared 4 bases from V and 4 bases from J, leaving 16 bases between. The CDR3 sequence is 16 residues long. CDR1 is SGHVS and CDR2 is FQNEAQ in the germline V gene. CDR3 nucleotides: TGTGCCAGCAGCTCCCCCCCGGGGGACTTTAATGAAAAACTGTTTTTT. It encodes CASSSPPGDFNEKLFF.

This clone was picked up one time. This sequence joins TRBV7-8 and TRBJ2-2; D possibly corresponds to TRBD2 (5 bases). The CDR3 sequence is 13 residues long. V was shortened by 3 bases and J by 6 bases, with 8 bases between the two germline ends. Germline CDR1 SGHVS, CDR2 FQNEAQ. The CDR3 nucleotides are TGTGCCAGCAGCTTCGGGATGGCCGGGGAGCTGTTTTTT. This translates into CASSFGMAGELFF.

The chain recombines TRBV29-1 with TRBJ2-7, with D tentatively TRBD1 (5 bases). The CDR3 consists of 13 residues. Germline V gene data show CDR1 as SQVTM and CDR2 as ANQGSEA. V lost 2 bases, J lost 3 bases, and 11 bases lay in between. The CDR3 DNA reads as TGCAGCGTTGAACAGCAGGGAATCTACGAGCAGTACTTC. Translation: CSVEQQGIYEQYF.

CDR3 residues: CASSLAASPYNEQFF. The CDR3 DNA reads TGCGCCAGCAGCTTGGCGGCTAGTCCCTACAATGAGCAGTTCTTC. The chain recombines TRBV5-1 with TRBJ2-1; D remains unclear. Germline V gene data show CDR1 as SGHRS and CDR2 as YFSETQ. The CDR3 contains 15 residues. The V end was cut by 0 bases, the J end by 2 bases, with 9 bases between. Drawing the rest from reference TRBV5-1 and TRBJ2-1, the complete variable domain is KAGVTQTPRYLIKTRGQQVTLSCSPISGHRSVSWYQQTPGQGLQFLFEYFSETQRNKGNFPGRFSGRQFSNSRSEMNVSTLELGDSALYLCASSLAASPYNEQFFGPGTRLTVL.

This chain uses TRBV7-2 with TRBJ1-3, with D maybe TRBD1 (5 bases). Looked up from germline, CDR1 is SGHTA and CDR2 is FQGNSA. The V and J ends lost 3 bases and 4 bases respectively, with 13 bases between them. The length of the CDR3 is 15 residues. For the CDR3, the DNA is TGTGCCAGCAGCTTGGATTCGGGGGAAGGAAACACCATATATTTT. Protein product: CASSLDSGEGNTIYF.

J is TRBJ2-7 and V is TRBV10-1; 14 bases are shared with TRBD2. The CDR3 runs 15 residues. Looked up from germline, CDR1 is WNHNN and CDR2 is SYGVQD (reference sequence). Trimming at V came to 5 bases and at J to 2 bases, leaving 2 bases not matched to a gene. The CDR3 coding sequence is TGCGCCAGCAGTCCGGGACTAGCGGGAGCCTACGAGCAGTACTTC. The encoded protein is CASSPGLAGAYEQYF.

V gene TRBV2 combines with J gene TRBJ1-1; the match to TRBD1 covers 8 bases. Trimming removed 8 bases from V and 0 bases from J; junction bases left unmatched: 5. CDR3 size: 14 residues. Germline loops: CDR1 SNHLY, CDR2 FYNNEI. The CDR3 here is CASGTGILNTEAFF. The CDR3 DNA reads TGTGCCAGCGGGACAGGAATTCTGAACACTGAAGCTTTCTTT.

This clone was recorded a few times. The chain links TRBV6-5 to TRBJ2-1, with TRBD1 matching 7 bases. This CDR3 region has 16 residues. V lost 4 bases and J lost 3; bases outside the gene matches: 9. Germline assignment: CDR1 MNHEY and CDR2 SVGAGI. CDR3 sequence (DNA): TGTGCCAGCAGTTCCAACAGGGGAAGTGGCTACAATGAGCAGTTCTTC. This codes for CASSSNRGSGYNEQFF.

This sequence joins TRBV5-4 and TRBJ2-1; TRBD1 agrees at 11 bases. The CDR3 length is 17 residues. The germline V gene has CDR1 SGHNT and CDR2 YYREEE (reference sequence). V lost 0 bases, J lost 4 bases, and 6 bases stayed unmatched. The CDR3 loop reads CASSLGWGTGGYNEQFF. The CDR3 region has the DNA TGTGCCAGCAGCTTGGGGTGGGGGACAGGGGGGTACAATGAGCAGTTCTTC.

This clone is a singleton in its sample. The gene calls are TRBV27 and TRBJ2-1; D perhaps matches TRBD1 (6 bases). Trimming cost V 0 bases and J 9 bases, with 12 bases left between them. The V gene's germline CDR1 is MNHEY and CDR2 SMNVEV (reference sequence). The CDR3 is made up of 14 amino acids. CDR3 sequence (DNA): TGTGCCAGCAGTTTATCGGGAACAGGGATTGAGCAGTTCTTC. It yields the protein CASSLSGTGIEQFF.

The V and J genes are TRBV10-3 and TRBJ1-2; 9 bases agree with TRBD1. V lost 3 bases to trimming and J lost 7 bases; unmatched junction nucleotides: 3. The V gene's germline CDR1 is ENHRY and CDR2 SYGVKD. The length of the CDR3 is 13 residues. The CDR3 loop reads CAISDDRGSGYTF. The CDR3, as DNA: TGTGCCATCAGTGATGACAGGGGGTCTGGCTACACCTTC.

The chain uses TRBV5-1 and TRBJ1-2; D gene uncertain. The CDR3 covers 13 residues. Germline-derived CDR1 and CDR2 are SGHRS and YFSETQ. V lost 0 bases to trimming and J lost 2 bases, with 5 bases between them. DNA for the CDR3: TGCGCCAGCAGCTTGGTCCAGAACTATGGCTACACCTTC. Its protein product is CASSLVQNYGYTF.

The chain links TRBV29-1 to TRBJ2-7, with 8 bases that match TRBD1. After removal of 7 bases from V and 2 bases from J, the junction contained 7 bases not matched to a gene. Looked up from germline, CDR1 is SQVTM and CDR2 is ANQGSEA. The CDR3 sequence is 13 residues long. In DNA, the CDR3 is TGCAGCGCAGGGGGCCCTCTGGCCTACGAGCAGTACTTC. It encodes CSAGGPLAYEQYF.

The chain carries TRBV11-2 and TRBJ2-5; D uncertain. TRBJ2-7 explains the end of the DNA better; the J call may be wrong. The germline V gene encodes CDR1 SGHAT and CDR2 FQNNGV. CDR3 length: 12 amino acids. The CDR3 bases are TGTGCCAGCAGCTTAAACTCCTACGAGCAGTACTTC. Its translation: CASSLNSYEQYF.

The V call is TRBV5-1, the J call TRBJ1-1; tentatively, D is TRBD1 (6 bases). Trimming removed 6 bases from V and 0 bases from J, with 12 bases in between. Germline V CDR1 and CDR2: SGHRS, YFSETQ. This CDR3 is built from 14 residues. CDR3 sequence: CASTKDSLNTEAFF. CDR3 sequence (DNA): TGCGCCAGCACAAAGGACAGCTTGAACACTGAAGCTTTCTTT. Combining the CDR3 with reference TRBV5-1 and TRBJ1-1 gives the whole variable domain KAGVTQTPRYLIKTRGQQVTLSCSPISGHRSVSWYQQTPGQGLQFLFEYFSETQRNKGNFPGRFSGRQFSNSRSEMNVSTLELGDSALYLCASTKDSLNTEAFFGQGTRLTVV.